The clone carrying this T cell receptor beta chain was detected a few times. The source of the sample is a study of neurological immune-mediated disorders. A total of 2 million PBMCs stored at -80 degrees C provided the unsorted libraries. TCRdb re-derived calls from the 5' RACE reads in MiXCR, one entry per CDR3 protein. The repertoire holds 70,000 to 95,000 distinct CDR3 sequences, with around an eighth as singletons. This CDR3 spans 15 amino acids. Trimming left V 4 bases short and J 5 bases short, with 17 bases between. The germline gives CDR1 LGHNA, CDR2 YNFKEQ. The rearrangement links TRBV4-2 to TRBJ1-1; D is undetermined. The clonotype comes from a woman aged 45 to 65 in good health. The specimen sequenced was PBMCs. The CDR3 loop reads CASSLPEVGYTEAFF. CDR3 nucleotide sequence: TGTGCCAGCAGCCTACCCGAAGTGGGGTATACTGAAGCTTTCTTT.